The text below deals with one TCR beta chain. Its ends do not fully match the called genes, so a read error is possible. The data were obtained in a study of tumor-infiltrating lymphocytes in primary liver carcinoma. The CDR3 contains 15 residues. The germline CDR1 and CDR2 sequences are SGHAT and FQDESV (reference sequence). Co-extraction of both nucleic acids (RNA and DNA) used roughly 18-34 mg of unsorted bulk tissue. A constant-region primer served to make TCR beta cDNA from around 540 ng total RNA. Libraries for TCR beta were built through three nested multiplex PCR rounds, which together made up a slightly modified ARM-PCR procedure. The first two PCR rounds, approximately 11 cycles each, used TRBV1-TRBV30 forward primers and a C-beta reverse primer. MiXCR was run by TCRdb on the multiplex PCR reads, yielding one entry per CDR3 protein. The sample has 100,000 to 120,000 distinct CDR3 sequences, 82% seen once.

Material for sequencing was liver tumor tissue from sampling region 3. Regarding subset: tumor region T3, left-lateral pole. The genes are TRBV11-1 and TRBJ2-1, with 7 bases matching TRBD1. This receptor was identified in a man in his forties with primary liver carcinoma and hepatitis B virus infection. The CDR3 reads CASRPTGVLGDEQFF. In DNA form, the CDR3 reads TGCGCCAGCAGACCCACAGGGGTTCTGGGCGATGAGCAATTCTTC.